These T cell receptor beta chains were read from a single sample in a study of beta chain features in type 1 diabetes. Assay used: immunoSEQ multiplex PCR; TCRdb lists only in-frame clones, some missing. The sample gives hundreds of thousands of clones, over 8.5% of which show up once; just under 0.035% is in the top ten. Source material: naive CD4+ T cells from blood. These receptor sequences come from a woman aged 18-30 years in good health. The CDR3 runs from the conserved cysteine through the conserved F or W. The D gene is left open where the match is weak. Clone size, where shown, is once, few, many, or a class for clones that have expanded.

V: TRBV5-1; size: .; D: TRBD1; J: TRBJ2-5; CDR3: CASSLTGGGETQYF; DNA: TGCGCCAGCAGCTTAACAGGGGGCGGAGAGACCCAGTACTTC
V: TRBV6-5; size: few; D: .; J: TRBJ2-7; CDR3: CASSYSRVNDEQYF; DNA: TGTGCCAGCAGTTACTCGAGGGTAAATGACGAGCAGTACTTC
V: TRBV6-1; size: few; D: TRBD2; J: TRBJ2-7; CDR3: CASSSSGGSREQYF; DNA: TGTGCCAGCAGTTCATCGGGGGGGTCCCGCGAGCAGTACTTC
V: TRBV19; size: few; D: TRBD2; J: TRBJ2-5; CDR3: CASGRVQETQYF; DNA: TGTGCCAGTGGGAGGGTCCAAGAGACCCAGTACTTC
V: TRBV19; size: .; D: TRBD1; J: TRBJ2-1; CDR3: CASSTSRDRARVGTYNEQFF; DNA: TGTGCCAGTAGTACGTCCCGGGACAGGGCCCGGGTTGGCACCTACAATGAGCAGTTCTTC
V: TRBV2; size: .; D: TRBD2; J: TRBJ2-1; CDR3: CASSSERGGSEQFF; DNA: TGTGCCAGCAGTTCGGAGCGGGGGGGCAGTGAGCAGTTCTTC
V: TRBV7-8; size: few; D: .; J: TRBJ1-2; CDR3: CASSLVSGNHGYTF; DNA: TGTGCCAGCAGCTTAGTTTCCGGGAACCATGGCTACACCTTC
V: TRBV5-1; size: few; D: .; J: TRBJ2-3; CDR3: CASSLSVLASTDTQYF; DNA: TGCGCCAGCAGCTTGTCGGTGCTAGCGAGCACAGATACGCAGTATTTT
V: TRBV6-5; size: few; D: TRBD1; J: TRBJ1-2; CDR3: CASSLNRDSNYGYTF; DNA: TGTGCCAGCAGTCTAAATCGGGACAGCAACTATGGCTACACCTTC
V: TRBV6-5; size: few; D: .; J: TRBJ1-1; CDR3: CASGRSRGNTEAFF; DNA: TGTGCCAGCGGGCGGTCAAGGGGGAACACTGAAGCTTTCTTT
V: TRBV11-3; size: .; D: TRBD2; J: TRBJ2-5; CDR3: CASSLTSAETQYF; DNA: TGTGCCAGCAGCTTGACTAGCGCGGAGACCCAGTACTTC
V: TRBV5-6; size: .; D: TRBD1; J: TRBJ2-5; CDR3: CASSPDRGERETQYF; DNA: TGTGCCAGCAGCCCGGACAGGGGAGAGCGGGAGACCCAGTACTTC
V: TRBV27; size: few; D: TRBD1; J: TRBJ1-2; CDR3: CASSLRGTDHYGYTF; DNA: TGTGCCAGCAGTTTACGCGGGACAGACCACTATGGCTACACCTTC
V: TRBV30; size: few; D: TRBD1; J: TRBJ1-1; CDR3: CAWISGQGFGTEAFF; DNA: TGTGCCTGGATCTCGGGACAGGGTTTTGGCACTGAAGCTTTCTTT
V: TRBV9; size: .; D: .; J: TRBJ1-2; CDR3: CASSVPERYGYTF; DNA: TGTGCCAGCAGCGTGCCCGAGCGTTATGGCTACACCTTC
V: TRBV7-2; size: .; D: TRBD1; J: TRBJ2-7; CDR3: CASSLRQGFSYEQYF; DNA: TGTGCCAGCAGCTTACGACAGGGGTTTTCCTACGAGCAGTACTTC
V: TRBV5-6; size: .; D: TRBD1; J: TRBJ2-3; CDR3: CASSLDRGATDTQYF; DNA: TGTGCCAGCAGCTTGGACAGGGGGGCCACAGATACGCAGTATTTT
V: TRBV5-1; size: few; D: TRBD2; J: TRBJ2-7; CDR3: CASRPLAGGALVGEQYF; DNA: TGCGCCAGCAGGCCCCTAGCGGGGGGTGCCTTAGTGGGCGAGCAGTACTTC
V: TRBV15; size: .; D: .; J: TRBJ1-1; CDR3: CATSRSGSLLSAAFF; DNA: TGTGCCACCAGCAGGTCAGGCAGCCTCCTCTCTGCAGCTTTCTTT
V: TRBV5-1; size: few; D: TRBD1; J: TRBJ1-2; CDR3: CASSLRRTGREGYTF; DNA: TGCGCCAGCAGCTTGCGTCGGACAGGTCGGGAAGGCTACACCTTC
V: TRBV7-3; size: .; D: TRBD1; J: TRBJ2-2; CDR3: CASSRTGGRITGELFF; DNA: TGTGCCAGCAGCCGTACAGGGGGCAGGATCACCGGGGAGCTGTTTTTT
V: TRBV20-1; size: .; D: .; J: TRBJ2-1; CDR3: CSARTAGEQFF; DNA: TGCAGTGCTAGGACCGCCGGGGAGCAGTTCTTC
V: TRBV18; size: .; D: .; J: TRBJ1-6; CDR3: CASSPEKSSYNSPLHF; DNA: TGTGCCAGCTCACCAGAAAAGAGCTCCTATAATTCACCCCTCCACTTT
V: TRBV6-1; size: .; D: TRBD1; J: TRBJ1-1; CDR3: CASSRQGPMNTEAFF; DNA: TGTGCCAGCAGCCGACAGGGACCTATGAACACTGAAGCTTTCTTT
V: TRBV9; size: few; D: .; J: TRBJ2-2; CDR3: CASSVAHRSNTGELFF; DNA: TGTGCCAGCAGCGTAGCTCACAGGTCGAACACCGGGGAGCTGTTTTTT
V: TRBV6-1; size: .; D: TRBD2; J: TRBJ2-5; CDR3: CASSVGLAGRETQYF; DNA: TGTGCCAGCAGCGTGGGACTAGCGGGACGAGAGACCCAGTACTTC
V: TRBV18; size: few; D: .; J: TRBJ1-1; CDR3: CASSPGGSEAFF; DNA: TGTGCCAGCTCACCAGGCGGCAGTGAAGCTTTCTTT
V: TRBV4-1; size: few; D: TRBD1; J: TRBJ2-2; CDR3: CASSQGGGRGQSNTGELFF; DNA: TGCGCCAGCAGCCAAGGTGGGGGCAGGGGGCAGTCGAACACCGGGGAGCTGTTTTTT
V: TRBV18; size: few; D: TRBD1; J: TRBJ2-2; CDR3: CASSPGQTRTGELFF; DNA: TGTGCCAGCTCACCGGGACAGACGAGGACCGGGGAGCTGTTTTTT
V: TRBV2; size: few; D: .; J: TRBJ2-2; CDR3: CASSEGGANTGELFF; DNA: TGTGCCAGCAGTGAAGGGGGAGCGAACACCGGGGAGCTGTTTTTT
V: TRBV7-6; size: few; D: .; J: TRBJ2-7; CDR3: CASSLADRGTYEQYF; DNA: TGTGCCAGCAGCTTAGCGGACCGGGGAACCTACGAGCAGTACTTC
V: TRBV5-1; size: .; D: TRBD1; J: TRBJ2-3; CDR3: CASSLAGTGADTQYF; DNA: TGCGCCAGCAGCTTGGCCGGGACAGGGGCAGATACGCAGTATTTT
V: TRBV30; size: .; D: TRBD2; J: TRBJ2-3; CDR3: CAWSQGLAGAGDTQYF; DNA: TGTGCCTGGAGTCAGGGACTAGCGGGAGCGGGGGATACGCAGTATTTT
V: TRBV19; size: .; D: .; J: TRBJ2-5; CDR3: CASSWQGSETQYF; DNA: TGTGCCAGTAGTTGGCAGGGATCGGAGACCCAGTACTTC
V: TRBV30; size: .; D: .; J: TRBJ1-6; CDR3: CAWSVSYGVSPLHF; DNA: TGTGCCTGGAGTGTGTCTTACGGGGTCTCACCCCTCCACTTT
V: TRBV5-1; size: .; D: TRBD2; J: TRBJ2-7; CDR3: CASSLKRGPTSYEQYF; DNA: TGCGCCAGCAGCTTGAAGCGGGGACCCACCTCCTACGAGCAGTACTTC
V: TRBV7-9; size: .; D: TRBD1; J: TRBJ1-1; CDR3: CASSPRTGENTEAFF; DNA: TGTGCCAGCAGCCCTCGGACAGGCGAGAACACTGAAGCTTTCTTT
V: TRBV7-8; size: .; D: .; J: TRBJ2-2; CDR3: CASSLARANTGELFF; DNA: TGTGCCAGCAGCTTAGCCAGGGCGAACACCGGGGAGCTGTTTTTT
V: TRBV19; size: .; D: .; J: TRBJ2-1; CDR3: CASSTRSRERRGNEQFF; DNA: TGTGCCAGTAGTACCCGATCCCGGGAGAGGAGAGGCAATGAGCAGTTCTTC
V: TRBV10-2; size: few; D: TRBD2; J: TRBJ2-1; CDR3: CASKIKREIYNEQFF; DNA: TGCGCCAGCAAAATAAAGCGGGAGATTTACAATGAGCAGTTCTTC
V: TRBV6-5; size: .; D: .; J: TRBJ1-6; CDR3: CASRVNRDSPLHF; DNA: TGTGCCAGCAGGGTGAACAGAGATTCACCCCTCCACTTT
V: TRBV18; size: few; D: TRBD1; J: TRBJ1-2; CDR3: CASSPNRQGAKGYTF; DNA: TGTGCCAGCTCACCAAATCGGCAGGGGGCTAAAGGCTACACCTTC
V: TRBV30; size: .; D: .; J: TRBJ1-6; CDR3: CAWSVRGGGGSPLHF; DNA: TGTGCCTGGAGTGTACGCGGGGGCGGAGGTTCACCCCTCCACTTT
V: TRBV7-9; size: few; D: .; J: TRBJ1-1; CDR3: CASSRPQVNSPTEAFF; DNA: TGTGCCAGCAGCAGGCCCCAGGTAAACAGTCCCACTGAAGCTTTCTTT
V: TRBV28; size: .; D: TRBD2; J: TRBJ2-5; CDR3: CASMRLAGGQETQYF; DNA: TGTGCCAGCATGAGACTAGCGGGGGGGCAAGAGACCCAGTACTTC
V: TRBV6-5; size: .; D: TRBD2; J: TRBJ2-7; CDR3: CASSTLAGVRHEQYF; DNA: TGTGCCAGCAGCACGCTAGCGGGAGTGCGGCACGAGCAGTACTTC
V: TRBV2; size: .; D: .; J: TRBJ2-1; CDR3: CASSEPKRLQSSYNEQFF; DNA: TGTGCCAGCAGTGAACCCAAGCGGTTACAGAGCTCCTACAATGAGCAGTTCTTC
V: TRBV11-2; size: few; D: TRBD1; J: TRBJ2-5; CDR3: CASSHPSGTGKETQYF; DNA: TGTGCCAGCAGCCATCCTTCCGGGACAGGGAAAGAGACCCAGTACTTC
V: TRBV30; size: .; D: .; J: TRBJ2-7; CDR3: CAWSVLGSGEQYF; DNA: TGTGCCTGGAGTGTACTCGGGAGCGGGGAGCAGTACTTC
V: TRBV25-1; size: few; D: TRBD1; J: TRBJ2-3; CDR3: CASSEFGTGRLTDTQYF; DNA: TGTGCCAGCAGTGAATTCGGGACAGGGCGCCTCACAGATACGCAGTATTTT
V: TRBV25-1; size: few; D: TRBD2; J: TRBJ2-7; CDR3: CASSDSGRLHEQYF; DNA: TGTGCCAGCAGTGATAGCGGGAGGCTTCACGAGCAGTACTTC
V: TRBV5-1; size: few; D: TRBD2; J: TRBJ2-7; CDR3: CASSHGLAGTEQYF; DNA: TGCGCCAGCAGCCACGGACTAGCGGGGACCGAGCAGTACTTC
V: TRBV18; size: .; D: TRBD1; J: TRBJ2-1; CDR3: CASSQGANEQFF; DNA: TGTGCCAGCTCACAGGGGGCCAATGAGCAGTTCTTC
V: TRBV6-6; size: .; D: .; J: TRBJ2-7; CDR3: CASSYRGRGYEQYF; DNA: TGTGCCAGCAGCTACCGAGGTAGGGGCTACGAGCAGTACTTC
V: TRBV4-1; size: .; D: .; J: TRBJ1-1; CDR3: CASSQDRGGSRSTEAFF; DNA: TGCGCCAGCAGCCAAGACAGGGGAGGGTCGAGGTCCACTGAAGCTTTCTTT
V: TRBV25-1; size: .; D: TRBD1; J: TRBJ2-5; CDR3: CASSESGTGPSGVQYF; DNA: TGTGCCAGCAGTGAATCCGGGACAGGGCCTTCCGGCGTCCAGTACTTC